The present entry profiles one T cell receptor beta chain with its context. This clonotype appeared a few times. Its recognized antigen is unknown. Nothing much larger sits one base from this clone, and base qualities are not available. The data were taken from a study of T cells in Graves' hyperthyroidism and ophthalmopathy (dated by TCRdb to the late 2010s). In terms of the full investigation: TCR V-J signatures able to tell the groups apart were searched for in a discovery cohort of about a hundred patients, of whom 40 to 45 had Graves' ophthalmopathy and some 60 had stable Graves' hyperthyroidism. Whether ophthalmopathy could be predicted prospectively was tested in an independent validation cohort made up of fewer than 20 hyperthyroidism patients plus 17 patients who later progressed to ophthalmopathy. The roughly 100 discovery patients were randomly divided into training and test sets at a 7:3 ratio. The study also compared thyroid tissue and blood T-cell repertoires from 5 to 7 Graves' hyperthyroidism patients. After blood sampling, hyperthyroidism patients were treated with methimazole at a starting dose of 30 mg daily, and ophthalmopathy patients were treated with high-dose intravenous methylprednisolone. According to the paper, TCR Vbeta CDR3 sequencing was carried out on roughly 130 peripheral blood samples, which came from under 50 ophthalmopathy, around 75 hyperthyroidism and roughly 17 progressor patients. Broad study findings and their caveats: Sample size was not statistically predetermined, and investigators were not blinded to group allocation. Blood samples also contained most of the expanded thyroid clonotypes (frequency above 0.001), which suggests that blood repertoires may reflect thyroid immune responses. During validation, the model predicted progression to ophthalmopathy a median of about 6.3 months ahead of onset, with around 70% sensitivity and around 73% specificity. Ophthalmopathy was separated from stable hyperthyroidism by a 13 V-J signature model, with around 88% sensitivity and approximately 81% specificity obtained in cross-validation and 80%/75% obtained in testing.

Measured from the cysteine to the phenylalanine, the CDR3 is 16 residues long. Kept here is only the CDR3 DNA, which spans 48 bases and is read in frame from base 1. Per the germline V gene, SGHTA is the CDR1 and FQGTGA is the CDR2. V sheds 6 bases and J sheds 5 bases, leaving 19 bases between their ends. The TCR beta CDR3 regions were amplified from the RNA transcripts. The first round of RT-PCR for the TCR CDR3 was performed with the HTBI primer set and the Qiagen OneStep RT-PCR kit. A second multiplex PCR round built the libraries, followed by size selection and purification. Libraries were sequenced paired-end with 100 bp reads on an Illumina HiSeq2000. The authors' analysis ran thus. Raw data were processed with SOAPnuke, discarding reads with adapters, uncalled bases, mean Phred below 15, or no exact constant-primer or identifier match. High-quality paired reads were merged with COPE v1.2.5, and unique nucleotide sequences were defined as clonotypes. MiTCR v1.1 was used to align the clonotypes against IMGT TRBV, TRBD and TRBJ reference segments. Analysis was restricted to V-J combinations with a frequency above 0.0001, which covered about 99% of repertoires. The TCS score was defined as F50 (clonal expansion) divided by E x V (chaos), with BLOSUM62-based TCRdist calculated between CDR3 peptides within each V-J. Welch's t-statistics and random forest reduced roughly 530 V-J features to about 13, which were used in a naive Bayes classifier (R e1071). The Morisita-Horn index was used to measure how similar the thyroid and blood repertoires were. TCRdb reprocessed the public reads (quality trimming at Q25 with fastp, clone calling with MiXCR) and kept in-frame beta chains. CDR3 protein sequences are deduplicated, and each keeps its most common genes and DNA. It is TCRdb's table, rather than the study itself, that gives the V and J calls and clone size. Across this sample there are around 600,000 distinct CDR3 sequences, with roughly 46% seen only once. The ten largest clones take up 7% to 7.5% of the sample.

The study excluded patients with uncontrolled infections, other autoimmune diseases, pregnancy or lactation. Diagnoses relied on clinical symptoms, serum thyroxine and TRAb, thyroid ultrasound and orbital computed tomography. Total RNA was extracted with Trizol reagent, and quality was checked on an Agilent 2100 Bioanalyzer. Here the chain combines TRBV7-3 and TRBJ2-2, with the D gene not clear enough to name. Sequences were obtained from peripheral blood or thyroid tissue (not recorded which). This clonotype originated in an adult man with Graves' disease, either hyperthyroidism or ophthalmopathy (not recorded which). The encoded CDR3 is CASSESLNSGTGELFF. The base sequence is TGTGCCAGCAGTGAATCTTTGAACAGTGGAACCGGGGAGCTGTTTTTT.